These T cell receptor beta chains were read from a single sample in a study of T cell responses to AZD1222 COVID-19 vaccine. Profiling relied on immunoSEQ multiplex PCR, and the TCRdb table lists in-frame clones only, not all of them. This table holds about 110,000 clones, over 75% found once. The sequences come from peripheral blood, collected on day 0 of MenACWY control vaccination. The source of these receptors is an adult in good health. Each CDR3 is given with its conserved first and last residue. Each record gives: V gene, clone size, D gene, J gene, CDR3 protein, CDR3 DNA. The D gene is left open where the match is weak. Rows give clone size only sometimes, using once, few, many, or a class for an expanded clone.

V: TRBV4-1
size: .
D: TRBD2
J: TRBJ2-1
CDR3: CASSQKKRGPIYNEQFF
DNA: TGCGCCAGCAGCCAAAAAAAGCGGGGGCCTATCTACAATGAGCAGTTCTTC

V: TRBV27
size: .
D: TRBD1
J: TRBJ2-7
CDR3: CASSFDRGTGDYEQYF
DNA: TGTGCCAGCAGTTTCGATCGGGGTACAGGGGACTACGAGCAGTACTTC

V: TRBV27
size: .
D: .
J: TRBJ1-5
CDR3: CASSWSGSNQPQHF
DNA: TGTGCCAGCAGTTGGAGTGGCAGCAATCAGCCCCAGCATTTT

V: TRBV5-4
size: .
D: .
J: TRBJ1-6
CDR3: CASSQRTDHNSPLHF
DNA: TGTGCCAGCAGCCAACGGACGGACCATAATTCACCCCTCCACTTT

V: TRBV5-1
size: once
D: .
J: TRBJ2-5
CDR3: CASSLEIRTAQETQYF
DNA: TGCGCCAGCAGCTTGGAGATCCGGACGGCCCAAGAGACCCAGTACTTC

V: TRBV5-4
size: .
D: .
J: TRBJ2-1
CDR3: CASSLHGLWAGNEQFF
DNA: TGTGCCAGCAGCTTGCATGGGCTATGGGCGGGCAATGAGCAGTTCTTC

V: TRBV29-1
size: .
D: TRBD1
J: TRBJ1-3
CDR3: CSVSNRGPGNTIYF
DNA: TGCAGCGTTTCGAACAGGGGCCCTGGAAACACCATATATTTT

V: TRBV3-1/TRBV3-2
size: .
D: TRBD1
J: TRBJ1-5
CDR3: CASSQMIKDETRDRGNQPQHF
DNA: TGTGCCAGCAGCCAGATGATAAAAGATGAGACCCGGGACAGGGGGAATCAGCCCCAGCATTTT

V: TRBV7-2
size: .
D: TRBD2
J: TRBJ2-3
CDR3: CASSSVGTSGGLQADTQYF
DNA: TGTGCCAGCAGCTCCGTAGGGACTAGCGGGGGCCTGCAGGCAGATACGCAGTATTTT

V: TRBV7-2
size: once
D: TRBD2
J: TRBJ2-3
CDR3: CASSLLAGMGITDTQYF
DNA: TGTGCCAGCAGCTTACTAGCGGGCATGGGAATTACAGATACGCAGTATTTT

V: TRBV12-5
size: .
D: .
J: TRBJ1-2
CDR3: CASGFAVRGVNYGYTF
DNA: TGTGCTAGTGGTTTTGCCGTTAGGGGCGTCAACTATGGCTACACCTTC

V: TRBV9
size: .
D: .
J: TRBJ2-1
CDR3: CASSAQQAGFDNEQFF
DNA: TGTGCCAGCAGCGCCCAACAGGCCGGGTTTGACAATGAGCAGTTCTTC

V: TRBV24-1
size: .
D: .
J: TRBJ2-2
CDR3: CATSDLQAGNTGELFF
DNA: TGTGCCACCAGTGATTTGCAAGCGGGGAACACCGGGGAGCTGTTTTTT

V: TRBV28
size: .
D: TRBD1
J: TRBJ2-7
CDR3: CASSSRQGPAEQYF
DNA: TGTGCCAGCAGTTCCCGACAGGGGCCCGCCGAGCAGTACTTC

V: TRBV11-3
size: .
D: TRBD1
J: TRBJ2-1
CDR3: CASSKRQGSYNEQFF
DNA: TGTGCCAGCAGCAAGCGACAGGGGTCCTACAATGAGCAGTTCTTC